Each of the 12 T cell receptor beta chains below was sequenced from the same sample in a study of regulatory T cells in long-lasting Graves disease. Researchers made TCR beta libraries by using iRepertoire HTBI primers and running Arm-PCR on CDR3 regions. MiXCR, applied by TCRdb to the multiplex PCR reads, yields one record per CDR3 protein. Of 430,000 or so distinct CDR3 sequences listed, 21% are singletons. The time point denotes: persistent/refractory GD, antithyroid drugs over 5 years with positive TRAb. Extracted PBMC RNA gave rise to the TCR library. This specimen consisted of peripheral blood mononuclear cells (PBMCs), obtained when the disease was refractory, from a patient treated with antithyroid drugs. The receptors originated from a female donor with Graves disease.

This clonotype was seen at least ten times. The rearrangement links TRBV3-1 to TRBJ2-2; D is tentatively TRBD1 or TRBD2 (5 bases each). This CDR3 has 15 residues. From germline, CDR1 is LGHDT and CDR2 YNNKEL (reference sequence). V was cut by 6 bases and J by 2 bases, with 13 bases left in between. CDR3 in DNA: TGTGCCAGCAGATTTGGGACCACAAACACCGGGGAGCTGTTTTTT. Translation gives CASRFGTTNTGELFF.

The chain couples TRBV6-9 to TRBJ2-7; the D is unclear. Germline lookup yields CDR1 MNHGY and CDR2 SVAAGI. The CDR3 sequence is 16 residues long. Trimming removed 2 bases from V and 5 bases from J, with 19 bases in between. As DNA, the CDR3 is TGTGCCAGCAGTTATCCCCGCCTCTTCCCCGCTGACGAGCAGTACTTC. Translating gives CASSYPRLFPADEQYF.

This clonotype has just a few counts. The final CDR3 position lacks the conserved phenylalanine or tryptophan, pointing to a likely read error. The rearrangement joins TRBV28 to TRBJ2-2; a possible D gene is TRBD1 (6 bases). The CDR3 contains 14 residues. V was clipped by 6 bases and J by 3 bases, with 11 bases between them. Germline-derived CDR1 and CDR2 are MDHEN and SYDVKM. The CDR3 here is CASRGDKDTGELFS. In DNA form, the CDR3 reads TGTGCCAGCAGGGGGGACAAGGACACCGGGGAGCTGTTTTCT.

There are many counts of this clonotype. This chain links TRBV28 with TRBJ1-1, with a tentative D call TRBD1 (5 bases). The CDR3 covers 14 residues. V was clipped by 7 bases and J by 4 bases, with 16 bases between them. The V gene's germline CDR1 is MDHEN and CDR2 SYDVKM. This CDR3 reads CASNSHGGGTEAFF. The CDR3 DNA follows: TGTGCCAGCAACTCTCACGGGGGAGGCACTGAAGCTTTCTTT.

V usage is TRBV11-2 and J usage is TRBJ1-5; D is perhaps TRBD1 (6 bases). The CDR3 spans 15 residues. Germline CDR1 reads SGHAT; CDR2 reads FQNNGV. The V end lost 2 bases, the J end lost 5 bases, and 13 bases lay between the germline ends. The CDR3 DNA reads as TGTGCCAGCAGCTTATCGGGGGCCCAGGATCAGCCCCAGCATTTT. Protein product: CASSLSGAQDQPQHF.

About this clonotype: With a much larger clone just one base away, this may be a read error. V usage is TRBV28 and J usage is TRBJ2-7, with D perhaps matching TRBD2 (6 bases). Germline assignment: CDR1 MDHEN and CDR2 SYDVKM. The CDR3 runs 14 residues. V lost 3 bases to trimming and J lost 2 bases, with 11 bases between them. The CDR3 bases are TGTGCCAGCAGTTTTTGGGACTGGACCTACGAGCAGTACTTC. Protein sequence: CASSFWDWTYEQYF.

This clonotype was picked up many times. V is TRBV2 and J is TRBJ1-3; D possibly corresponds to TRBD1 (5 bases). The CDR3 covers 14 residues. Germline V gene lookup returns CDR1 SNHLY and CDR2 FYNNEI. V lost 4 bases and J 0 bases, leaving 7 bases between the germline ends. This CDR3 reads CASSGQSSGNTIYF. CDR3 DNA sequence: TGTGCCAGCAGTGGACAGTCCTCTGGAAACACCATATATTTT. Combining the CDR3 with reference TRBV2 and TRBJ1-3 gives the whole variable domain EPEVTQTPSHQVTQMGQEVILRCVPISNHLYFYWYRQILGQKVEFLVSFYNNEISEKSEIFDDQFSVERPDGSNFTLKIRSTKLEDSAMYFCASSGQSSGNTIYFGEGSWLTVV.

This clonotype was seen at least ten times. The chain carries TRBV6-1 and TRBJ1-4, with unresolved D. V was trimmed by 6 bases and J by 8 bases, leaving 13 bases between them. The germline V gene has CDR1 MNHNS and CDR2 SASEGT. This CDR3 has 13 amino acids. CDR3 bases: TGTGCCAGCAGCAGTGACCGGGCCGAAAAACTGTTTTTT. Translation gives CASSSDRAEKLFF.

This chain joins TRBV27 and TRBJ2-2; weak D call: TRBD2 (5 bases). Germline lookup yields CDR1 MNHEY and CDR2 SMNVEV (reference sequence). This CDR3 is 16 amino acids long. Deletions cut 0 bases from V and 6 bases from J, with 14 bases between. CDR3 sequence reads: CASSLSMVGAAGELFF. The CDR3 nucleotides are TGTGCCAGCAGTTTATCGATGGTGGGAGCGGCCGGGGAGCTGTTTTTT.

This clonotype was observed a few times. CDR3 nucleotides: TGTGCCCCCACAGCGGGGGGGGAGACCCAGTACTTC. Its protein product is CAPTAGGETQYF. This chain links TRBV15 with TRBJ2-5; 10 bases are a match to TRBD2. V trimming: 11 bases; J trimming: 5 bases; junction bases outside the gene matches: 5. This CDR3 spans 12 amino acids. In germline, CDR1 is LNHNV, CDR2 YYDKDF (reference sequence).

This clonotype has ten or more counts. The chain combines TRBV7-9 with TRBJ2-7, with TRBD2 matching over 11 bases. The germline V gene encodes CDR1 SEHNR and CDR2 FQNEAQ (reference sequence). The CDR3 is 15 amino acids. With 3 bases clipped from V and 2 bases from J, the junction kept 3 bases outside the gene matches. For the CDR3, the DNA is TGTGCCAGCAGCTTCGGGACTAGCGGTACCTACGAGCAGTACTTC. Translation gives CASSFGTSGTYEQYF. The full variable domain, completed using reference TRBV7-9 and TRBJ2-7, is DTGVSQNPRHKITKRGQNVTFRCDPISEHNRLYWYRQTLGQGPEFLTYFQNEAQLEKSRLLSDRFSAERPKGSFSTLEIQRTEQGDSAMYLCASSFGTSGTYEQYFGPGTRLTVT.

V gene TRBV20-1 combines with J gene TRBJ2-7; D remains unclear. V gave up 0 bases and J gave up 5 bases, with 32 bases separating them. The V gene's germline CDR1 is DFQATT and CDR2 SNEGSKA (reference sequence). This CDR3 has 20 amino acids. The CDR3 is CSARDWRARLKDRGDHEQYF. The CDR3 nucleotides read TGCAGTGCTAGAGATTGGCGCGCTCGGCTAAAAGACCGAGGAGACCACGAGCAGTACTTC.